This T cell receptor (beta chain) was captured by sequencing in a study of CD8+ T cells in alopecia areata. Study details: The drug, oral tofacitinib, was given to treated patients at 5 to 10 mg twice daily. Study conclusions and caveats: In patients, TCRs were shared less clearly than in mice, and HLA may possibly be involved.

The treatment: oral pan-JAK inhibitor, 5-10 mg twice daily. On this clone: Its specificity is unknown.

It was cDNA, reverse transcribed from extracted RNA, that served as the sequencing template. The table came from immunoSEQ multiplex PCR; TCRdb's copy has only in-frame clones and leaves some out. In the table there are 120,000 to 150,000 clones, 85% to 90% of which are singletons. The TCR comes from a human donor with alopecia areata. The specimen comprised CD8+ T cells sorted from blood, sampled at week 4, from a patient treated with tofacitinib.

The CDR3 region has the DNA TGTGCCAGTAGTATTGTGGCTAGCGGACACAATGAGCAGTTCTTC. It specifies CASSIVASGHNEQFF. This chain connects TRBV19 to TRBJ2-1, with 7 bases lining up with TRBD2. In germline, CDR1 is LNHDA, CDR2 SQIVND (reference sequence). The CDR3 runs 15 residues. The J segment lost 5 bases and the V segment lost 3 bases, leaving 7 bases of the junction unmatched. Using reference TRBV19 and TRBJ2-1 for the parts outside the CDR3, the full variable domain is DGGITQSPKYLFRKEGQNVTLSCEQNLNHDAMYWYRQDPGQGLRLIYYSQIVNDFQKGDIAEGYSVSREKKESFPLTVTSAQKNPTAFYLCASSIVASGHNEQFFGPGTRLTVL.